The present T cell receptor beta chain was sequenced within a study of blood T cell repertoires in COVID-19. About the study: T cells, B-cell-depleted T cells, or PBMCs provided the cDNA or gDNA that served as material.

Trimming removed 5 bases from V and 0 bases from J; junction bases left unmatched: 11. Germline CDR1 is SGHTA and CDR2 is FQGTGA. The CDR3 is made up of 19 amino acids. TCRdb keeps only in-frame clones here, not all; method: immunoSEQ multiplex PCR. The table lists about 200,000 clones, approximately 79% of them singletons. This rearrangement joins TRBV7-3 to TRBJ2-6, with 9 bases identical to TRBD1. Sequenced sample: peripheral blood. The TCR was taken from a man between 50 and 59 years old who had recovered from COVID-19. The CDR3: CASSPLADRGLSGANVLTF. The CDR3 DNA is TGTGCCAGCAGCCCCCTGGCGGACAGGGGACTCTCTGGGGCCAACGTCCTGACTTTC.